One sample yielded the 16 T cell receptor beta chains listed below, sequenced in a study of molecular identifiers for immune sequencing clone quantification. Each CDR3 protein gets one entry after TCRdb re-called the PCR reads with MiXCR. The sample includes about 500,000 distinct CDR3 sequences, about 26% seen only once; the top ten take approximately 0.76%. Material: naive CD8+ T cells from blood, with Jurkat cell RNA spiked in. Subset reported: FACS-sorted CD8+CD4-CCR7+CD45RA+ naive T cells. The receptors were gathered from a human donor in good health. Some libraries in this study had Jurkat cell RNA spiked in.

Ten or more counts support this clonotype. V gene TRBV4-3 combines with J gene TRBJ2-4, with D uncertain. CDR1 is LGHNA, CDR2 YSLEER, per germline. The CDR3 length is 16 residues. Trimming shortened V by 0 bases and J by 0 bases, and 9 bases separated the two germline ends. The DNA for the CDR3 is TGCGCCAGCAGCCAAGACAGGTTCTTAGCCAAAAACATTCAGTACTTC. Translation gives CASSQDRFLAKNIQYF.

The chain couples TRBV27 to TRBJ2-3; D might be TRBD1 (6 bases). Trimming shortened V by 6 bases and J by 1 base, and 20 bases separated the two germline ends. This CDR3 has 17 residues. Germline CDR1 reads MNHEY; CDR2 reads SMNVEV (reference sequence). CDR3 in amino acids: CASRRTDRSLGTDTQYF. The CDR3, as DNA: TGTGCCAGCAGACGAACCGACAGGTCGCTGGGCACAGATACGCAGTATTTT.

This clonotype was detected only a few times. V is TRBV13 and J is TRBJ2-1; 8 nucleotides align to TRBD1. Germline V gives CDR1 PRHDT, CDR2 FYEKMQ (reference sequence). V dropped 6 bases and J dropped 5; count of bases not matched to a gene: 6. The CDR3 runs 14 residues. In DNA, the CDR3 is TGTGCCAGCAGGACCGGGACAGGACACAATGAGCAGTTCTTC. Its translation: CASRTGTGHNEQFF.

There are a few counts of this clonotype. The chain couples TRBV12-3 or TRBV12-4 to TRBJ1-2; TRBD1 agrees at 10 bases. Germline trimming cut 6 bases from V and 7 bases from J; bases unmatched to any gene: 8. The CDR3 totals 14 residues. Here the CDR3 DNA reads TGTGCCAGCAGCCCTGGACAGGGGGGATTTGGCTACACCTTC. This gives the protein CASSPGQGGFGYTF.

A remark on this clonotype: A much larger clone sits a single nucleotide away, making a read error possible. This chain connects TRBV14 to TRBJ2-5; possible D gene TRBD1, 5 bases. The CDR3 covers 14 residues. Germline V lookup: CDR1 SGHDN, CDR2 FVKESK. CDR3 sequence (DNA): TGTGCCAGCAGCCGCTTAGGGGCCGAAGAGGCCCAGTACTTC. Amino acids: CASSRLGAEEAQYF.

This clonotype has just one count. Germline is not matched at one junction end, which may reflect a read error. The V gene is TRBV28, the J gene TRBJ2-7, with D possibly TRBD1 on 6 matching bases. The CDR3 runs 13 residues. Germline V gene lookup returns CDR1 MDHEN and CDR2 SYDVKM. In nucleotides, the CDR3 is TGTGCCAGCAATTTAGCCAGGGGCTACGAGCAGTACTTC. Its protein is CASNLARGYEQYF.

Concerning this clonotype: At one of its ends the junction is not consistent with the germline gene, which may arise from a read error. V usage is TRBV5-3 and J usage is TRBJ2-5, with unresolved D. TRBV5-3 is recorded as an ORF, its role being uncertain. The CDR3 is made up of 14 amino acids. The CDR3 DNA follows: TGTGCCAGCAGCTTCGGTGGCGTTAGGGAGACCCAGTACTTC. Encoded protein: CASSFGGVRETQYF.

This clonotype was observed at least ten times. This chain uses TRBV7-9 with TRBJ2-1; D is possibly TRBD2 (5 bases). This CDR3 comprises 14 residues. Germline CDR1 is SEHNR and CDR2 is FQNEAQ (reference sequence). The germline V and J ends were trimmed by 5 bases and 6 bases, with 14 bases remaining between them. The CDR3: CASSPRTSLNEQFF. The CDR3 DNA follows: TGTGCCAGCAGCCCAAGAACTAGTCTCAATGAGCAGTTCTTC.

This clonotype was seen only a few times. The chain combines TRBV11-2 with TRBJ1-1; no clear D. Trimming removed 3 bases at V and 4 bases at J, with 21 bases between. The CDR3 contains 17 residues. The V gene's germline CDR1 is SGHAT and CDR2 FQNNGV. The CDR3 sequence: CASSFPLRESVFTEAFF. The CDR3 DNA sequence: TGTGCCAGCAGCTTCCCCCTTAGGGAGTCGGTGTTCACTGAAGCTTTCTTT.

About this clonotype: A read error may produce the germline difference seen at one junction end. The chain uses TRBV4-2 and TRBJ2-7; possibly TRBD1 for D (5 bases). Germline V CDR1 and CDR2: LGHNA, YNFKEQ. This CDR3 has 12 amino acids. The CDR3 protein is CAGSQAGYEQYF. For the CDR3, the DNA is TGTGCCGGCAGCCAAGCAGGGTACGAGCAGTACTTC.

Comment on this clonotype: This may be a read error, as it is one base from a much larger clone. The genes are TRBV28 and TRBJ1-5, with 10 bases aligning to TRBD1. The CDR3 consists of 15 residues. V was pared by 11 bases and J by 3 bases, with 10 bases of the junction left unmatched. The V gene's germline CDR1 is MDHEN and CDR2 SYDVKM. CDR3 sequence reads: CAGTTGTGVNQPQHF. For the CDR3, the DNA is TGTGCCGGCACTACCGGGACAGGGGTCAATCAGCCCCAGCATTTT.

This clonotype was seen a few times. The chain recombines TRBV20-1 with TRBJ1-1; no clear D. Trimming removed 3 bases from V and 6 bases from J, with 14 bases in between. Looked up from germline, CDR1 is DFQATT and CDR2 is SNEGSKA (reference sequence). This CDR3 region has 13 residues. CDR3 loop: CSASGVSGAEAFF. CDR3 sequence (DNA): TGCAGTGCTAGTGGGGTTTCTGGCGCTGAAGCTTTCTTT.

The chain combines TRBV6-2 or TRBV6-3 with TRBJ1-5; D perhaps matches TRBD1 (5 bases). V was shortened by 0 bases and J by 4 bases, with 22 bases between the two germline ends. The CDR3 has 19 residues. Germline V CDR1 and CDR2: MNHEY, SVGEGT. In nucleotides, the CDR3 is TGTGCCAGCAGTTACTCAATTTCATTATCGGGACGGAAGAATCAGCCCCAGCATTTT. This encodes CASSYSISLSGRKNQPQHF.

CDR3 DNA: TGCAGTGCTAGAGATCTCGGGACAGTTTTCACCTACGAGCAGTACTTC. Amino acid sequence: CSARDLGTVFTYEQYF. The genes are TRBV20-1 and TRBJ2-7; 7 bases fit TRBD1. This CDR3 has 16 residues. The ends lost 0 bases at V and 2 bases at J; junction bases unmatched: 10. Germline CDR1 reads DFQATT; CDR2 reads SNEGSKA (reference sequence).

The sample holds a few counts of this clonotype. V is TRBV20-1 and J is TRBJ2-5, with unresolved D. The CDR3 sequence is 14 residues long. The V end was cut by 0 bases, the J end by 5 bases, with 13 bases between. Germline CDR1 reads DFQATT; CDR2 reads SNEGSKA (reference sequence). The CDR3 loop is CSAREAVAGETQYF. DNA of the CDR3: TGCAGTGCTAGAGAGGCCGTCGCTGGGGAGACCCAGTACTTC.

This clonotype has ten or more counts. The chain recombines TRBV7-6 with TRBJ1-5; TRBD1 aligns across 7 bases. This CDR3 has 15 amino acids. J gave up 0 bases and V 5 bases, and 4 bases lay outside the gene matches. Germline CDR1 reads SGHVS; CDR2 reads FNYEAQ. The CDR3, as DNA: TGTGCCAGCAGCCTAGGACAGGATAGCAATCAGCCCCAGCATTTT. Translated: CASSLGQDSNQPQHF. Complete variable domain (other parts from reference TRBV7-6 and TRBJ1-5): GAGVSQSPRYKVTKRGQDVALRCDPISGHVSLYWYRQALGQGPEFLTYFNYEAQQDKSGLPNDRFSAERPEGSISTLTIQRTEQRDSAMYRCASSLGQDSNQPQHFGDGTRLSIL.